The 31 T cell receptor beta chains given below trace back to one sample, sequenced in a study of tissue T cells after allogeneic stem cell transplantation. This table comes from immunoSEQ multiplex PCR, and its TCRdb copy is limited to in-frame clones, with some not included. The sample lists 40,000 to 60,000 clones; 73% were seen once. The source material was sorted cells pooled from one or two spleens. These receptors originate from a pool of C57BL/6 mice in good health.

Comments on this clone: Mouse gene names apply. With the read ending 1 residue before the CDR3 end, the germline J gene is used to fill in that end. The gene calls are TRBV13-2 and TRBJ2-7; 9 positions match TRBD1. V shed 1 base and J 7 bases; nucleotides not matched to a gene: 6. This CDR3 has 14 residues. Germline V CDR1 and CDR2: NNHNN, SYGAGS (reference sequence). The CDR3: CASGDHRGPGEQYF. CDR3 bases read: TGTGCCAGCGGTGATCACAGGGGGCCAGGGGAACAGTAC.

In regard to this clone: The germline and genes are mouse ones. The DNA ends 1 residue before the CDR3 does, and the rest of the CDR3 is filled in from the germline J gene. The chain has TRBV5 and TRBJ2-1; the D gene is possibly TRBD2 (6 bases). The CDR3 extends over 14 amino acids. From germline, CDR1 is LGHNA and CDR2 YNLKQL (reference sequence). Trimming cost V 0 bases and J 3 bases, with 6 bases left between them. CDR3 bases read: TGTGCCAGCAGCCAAGAGGGGGGCTATGCTGAGCAGTTC. Its protein product is CASSQEGGYAEQF. The whole CDR3 protein reads CASSQEGGYAEQFF.

This clone was detected once. Mouse germline and gene names are used. The CDR3 is cut off 1 residue early in the read; its end comes from the germline J gene. This chain connects TRBV5 to TRBJ2-4; a weak D match, TRBD1 (5 bases). The V gene's germline CDR1 is LGHNA and CDR2 YNLKQL (reference sequence). The CDR3 consists of 14 residues. Trimming took 0 bases from V and 5 from J, leaving 9 bases between them. CDR3: CASSQDRQGNTLYF. CDR3 bases read: TGTGCCAGCAGCCAAGATAGGCAGGGAAACACCTTGTAC.

In the case of this clone: All gene names here are mouse names. The CDR3 end falls 1 residue outside the read, so it is completed with the germline J gene. This chain uses TRBV1 with TRBJ2-4; the match to TRBD1 covers 8 bases. The V and J ends lost 4 bases and 0 bases, in that order; junction bases with no gene match: 0. The germline CDR1 and CDR2 sequences are NSQYPW and LRSPGD (reference sequence). The CDR3 totals 14 residues. CDR3 residues: CTCSGTGSQNTLYF. Partial CDR3 DNA: TGCACCTGCAGTGGGACAGGGAGTCAAAACACCTTGTAC.

About this clone: Gene names are the mouse ones. The read falls 1 residue short of the CDR3 end, and the missing part is taken from the germline J gene. The chain uses TRBV13-2 and TRBJ2-2, with 10 bases aligning to TRBD2. The germline CDR1 and CDR2 sequences are NNHNN and SYGAGS (reference sequence). The junction had 5 bases not matched to a gene; V was cut back by 1 base and J by 5 bases. This CDR3 has 16 amino acids. The chain's CDR3 is CASGDPGLGKTGQLYF. The covered CDR3 bases are TGTGCCAGCGGTGATCCGGGACTGGGGAAGACCGGGCAGCTCTAC.

To note about this clone: The gene symbols are mouse symbols. The read finishes 1 residue shy of the CDR3 end, and the germline J gene is used to complete it. The J gene is TRBJ2-1, the V gene TRBV17; TRBD2 matches at 7 bases. The CDR3 is 16 amino acids. V lost 0 bases, J lost 1 base, and 3 bases stayed unmatched. Germline values: CDR1 MNHDT, CDR2 YYDKIL. CDR3 residues: CASSRDLGGNYAEQFF. CDR3 DNA (partial): TGTGCTAGCAGTAGAGATCTTGGGGGGAACTATGCTGAGCAGTTC.

A word on this clone: The gene names here belong to mouse. The CDR3 end is not reached by the read, which stops 1 residue before it; the germline J gene fills it in. The gene calls are TRBV12-2 and TRBJ1-3; D not resolved. The CDR3 has 13 residues. Trimming cost V 1 base and J 7 bases, with 10 bases left between them. CDR1 and CDR2 (germline): SGHLS, HYDKME. The sequenced CDR3 bases are TGTGCCAGCTCTCTAAGAGGGCCCAATACGCTCTAT. The encoded protein is CASSLRGPNTLY. The CDR3 as a whole reads CASSLRGPNTLYF.

Concerning this clone: Gene and germline names: mouse. The missing CDR3 end, 1 residue past where the read stops, is filled in from the germline J gene. This rearrangement joins TRBV5 to TRBJ2-2; 12 nucleotides align to TRBD2. Germline V gives CDR1 LGHNA, CDR2 YNLKQL (reference sequence). The CDR3 length is 17 residues. V lost 4 bases, J lost 2 bases, and 5 bases stayed unmatched. CDR3 region: CASSPDWGGANTGQLYF. The DNA read from the CDR3 is TGTGCCAGCAGCCCCGACTGGGGGGGCGCGAACACCGGGCAGCTCTAC.

Concerning this clone: Gene names are mouse gene names. The sequenced fragment ends 1 residue before the CDR3 boundary, so the rest is inferred from the germline J gene. J is TRBJ2-7 and V is TRBV14; 9 positions match TRBD1. J lost 7 bases, V lost 5 bases, and 7 bases had no gene match. Germline-derived CDR1 and CDR2 are SGHDT and FRDEAV. CDR3 size: 13 residues. The part of the CDR3 DNA that was read is TGTGCCAGCAGGTGGGACAGGGATGGGGAACAGTAC. Its translation is CASRWDRDGEQY. The CDR3, in full, reads CASRWDRDGEQYF.

Comments on this clone: Here the gene names and germline are mouse. The read comes to an end 1 residue before the CDR3 does, leaving the germline J gene to fill in the end. The chain has TRBV2 and TRBJ2-2, with 8 positions matching TRBD2. The V and J ends lost 1 base and 3 bases, in that order; junction bases with no gene match: 1. The CDR3 consists of 15 residues. CDR1 is LGHNA, CDR2 YSYQKL, per germline. This CDR3 reads CASSQVGGDTGQLYF. The sequenced part of the CDR3 DNA is TGTGCCAGCAGCCAAGTGGGGGGGGACACCGGGCAGCTCTAC.

As to this clone: The genes are named according to mouse. The missing CDR3 end, 1 residue past where the read stops, is filled in from the germline J gene. This sequence joins TRBV29 and TRBJ2-7; D not certain. The ends were cut back, 5 bases at V and 4 bases at J, with 9 bases in the middle. Germline-derived CDR1 and CDR2 are MSHET and SYDVDS. CDR3 length: 12 residues. The CDR3: CASSQSKYEQYF. Incomplete CDR3 DNA: TGTGCTAGCAGTCAATCAAAATATGAACAGTAC.

This clone appeared a few times. Gene names follow the mouse nomenclature. Read data end 1 residue before the CDR3 end; the end is taken from the germline J gene. This chain connects TRBV15 to TRBJ2-7; 11 nucleotides align to TRBD2. CDR3 length: 15 residues. Trimming cost V 1 base and J 4 bases; bases outside gene matches: 3. Germline CDR1 and CDR2: SGHND and FRSKSL. The part of the CDR3 DNA that was read is TGTGCCAGCAGTTTAGGACTGGGGGGGGCTTATGAACAGTAC. It yields the protein CASSLGLGGAYEQY. The whole CDR3 is CASSLGLGGAYEQYF. Looking up the rest from reference TRBV15 and TRBJ2-7 gives the full variable domain: DAGVTQTPRHEVAEKGQTIILKCEPVSGHNDLFWYRQTKIQGLELLSYFRSKSLMEDGGAFKDRFKAEMLNSSFSTLKIQPTEPKDSAVYLCASSLGLGGAYEQYFGPGTRLTVL.

In regard to this clone: Germline and genes here are mouse. The sequence runs out 1 residue before the end of the CDR3; the remainder is reconstructed from the germline J gene. This chain uses TRBV31 with TRBJ1-4; 10 bases agree with TRBD1. With V trimmed by 0 bases and J by 4 bases, 5 bases remained unmatched. Looked up from germline, CDR1 is GKSSPN and CDR2 is SITVG. This CDR3 spans 16 amino acids. The covered CDR3 bases are TGTGCCTGGAGTCTAGTCGGACAGGGGGGCAACGAAAGATTATTT. Translation gives CAWSLVGQGGNERLF. The whole CDR3 protein is CAWSLVGQGGNERLFF.

Regarding this clone: Genes here carry mouse names. The read terminates 1 residue before the CDR3 end, so the remaining end is supplied by the germline J gene. This rearrangement joins TRBV13-1 to TRBJ2-5; 8 bases map to TRBD2. V trimming: 1 base; J trimming: 6 bases; junction bases outside the gene matches: 7. From germline, CDR1 is NSHNY and CDR2 SYGAGN. The CDR3 is 15 residues long. CDR3: CASSDRGGARDTQYF. Partial CDR3 DNA: TGTGCCAGCAGTGATCGGGGGGGGGCGAGGGACACCCAGTAC.

On this clone: The gene symbols are mouse symbols. The observed sequence ends 1 residue before the CDR3 terminus, with the missing tail filled in from the germline J gene. The chain uses TRBV1 and TRBJ2-5; 9 nucleotides match TRBD1. The CDR3 spans 15 residues. Per germline, CDR1 NSQYPW and CDR2 LRSPGD (reference sequence). V trimming: 3 bases; J trimming: 3 bases; junction bases outside the gene matches: 4. The covered CDR3 bases are TGCACCTGCAGTGCCTCCGGGACAGGGCAAGACACCCAGTAC. Translated, it gives CTCSASGTGQDTQY. The entire CDR3 sequence reads CTCSASGTGQDTQYF.

This clone was counted once. Any gene name here is a mouse gene name. Coverage ceases 1 residue before the CDR3 finishes, and the germline J gene fills in the end. The chain links TRBV13-1 to TRBJ1-3, with 10 nucleotides matching TRBD1. This CDR3 region has 14 residues. Per the germline V gene, CDR1 is NSHNY and CDR2 is SYGAGN. With V trimmed by 6 bases and J by 3 bases, 3 bases remained unmatched. The sequenced CDR3 bases are TGTGCCAGCAAAGGGACAGGGGATGGAAATACGCTCTAT. It specifies CASKGTGDGNTLY. The complete CDR3 reads CASKGTGDGNTLYF.

As for this clone: Mouse germline and gene names are used. The CDR3 end lies 1 residue beyond the end of the read and is filled in from the germline J gene. V usage is TRBV3 and J usage is TRBJ2-5; D perhaps matches TRBD2 (6 bases). The CDR3 sequence is 13 residues long. Germline CDR1 reads SNHLY; CDR2 reads FYNGKV (reference sequence). The V end lost 1 base, the J end lost 4 bases, and 6 bases lay between the germline ends. The CDR3 protein is CASSLDWEDTQYF. The DNA read from the CDR3 is TGTGCCAGCAGCTTAGACTGGGAAGACACCCAGTAC.

As for this clone: Mouse gene names and germline throughout. The sequenced fragment ends 1 residue before the CDR3 boundary, so the rest is inferred from the germline J gene. Other DNA sequences from this sample encode an identical CDR3 as well. V usage is TRBV13-2 and J usage is TRBJ2-7, with 11 bases that match TRBD2. This CDR3 spans 15 amino acids. The germline V gene has CDR1 NNHNN and CDR2 SYGAGS (reference sequence). The J segment lost 0 bases and the V segment lost 3 bases, leaving 2 bases of the junction unmatched. This CDR3 reads CASGVDWGGSYEQYF. The sequenced part of the CDR3 DNA is TGTGCCAGCGGTGTCGACTGGGGGGGCTCCTATGAACAGTAC.

On this clone itself: Gene names and germline refer to mouse. The CDR3 is cut off 1 residue early in the read; its end comes from the germline J gene. This rearrangement joins TRBV2 to TRBJ2-3; the match to TRBD2 covers 8 bases. The germline gives CDR1 LGHNA, CDR2 YSYQKL. V trimming: 1 base; J trimming: 1 base; junction bases outside the gene matches: 4. The CDR3 spans 16 residues. CDR3 sequence: CASSQGGGRGAETLYF. The part of the CDR3 DNA that was read is TGTGCCAGCAGCCAAGGGGGGGGGCGCGGTGCAGAAACGCTGTAT.

About this clone: The gene symbols are mouse symbols. The read is 1 residue too short to cover the CDR3 end, so that end is filled in from the germline J gene. Distinct nucleotide sequences in the sample also encode this CDR3. V gene TRBV19 combines with J gene TRBJ2-3; D uncertain. Trimming pared 2 bases from V and 0 bases from J, leaving 7 bases between. Germline lookup yields CDR1 FNHDT and CDR2 SITEND (reference sequence). This CDR3 has 14 residues. Partial CDR3 DNA: TGTGCCAGCAGTATCGACAATAGTGCAGAAACGCTGTAT. This encodes CASSIDNSAETLY. The complete CDR3 sequence is CASSIDNSAETLYF.

A word on this clone: Germline and genes here are mouse. The read ends 1 residue early relative to the CDR3; the germline J gene fills the gap. This chain uses TRBV31 with TRBJ2-1, with TRBD2 identical over 7 bases. CDR1 is GKSSPN, CDR2 SITVG, per germline. The CDR3 length is 15 residues. The trim removed 0 bases at V and 3 bases at J, leaving 5 bases unmatched. CDR3: CAWSLELGLYAEQFF. The CDR3 bases that were read are TGTGCCTGGAGTCTAGAACTGGGGCTCTATGCTGAGCAGTTC.

Of note for this clone: Mouse germline and gene names are used. The DNA ends 1 residue before the CDR3 does, and the rest of the CDR3 is filled in from the germline J gene. The chain combines TRBV20 with TRBJ2-4; 9 bases line up with TRBD2. Germline V CDR1 and CDR2: GFQATS, STVNSAI. The CDR3 is 13 residues long. The J segment lost 3 bases and the V segment lost 5 bases, leaving 3 bases of the junction unmatched. The covered CDR3 bases are TGTGGTGCTCCAACTGGGGGGCAAAACACCTTGTAC. Protein: CGAPTGGQNTLY. The complete CDR3 reads CGAPTGGQNTLYF. Complete variable domain (other parts from reference TRBV20 and TRBJ2-4): GALVYQYPRRTICKSGTSMRMECQAVGFQATSVAWYRQSPQKTFELIALSTVNSAIKYEQNFTQEKFPISHPNLSFSSMTVLNAYLEDRGLYLCGAPTGGQNTLYFGAGTRLSVL.

A remark on this clone: Gene names denote mouse genes. The read is 1 residue too short to cover the CDR3 end, so that end is filled in from the germline J gene. The chain employs TRBV5 and TRBJ2-5; TRBD1 matches at 10 bases. With V trimmed by 4 bases and J by 6 bases, 4 bases remained unmatched. The CDR3 length is 14 residues. Germline CDR1 reads LGHNA; CDR2 reads YNLKQL (reference sequence). CDR3 in amino acids: CASSRDRGRDTQYF. The CDR3 DNA, read in part, is TGTGCCAGCAGCCGGGACAGGGGAAGGGACACCCAGTAC.

About this clone itself: The genes are named according to mouse. The CDR3 spells CASGEDWGPYEQYF. The DNA read from the CDR3 is TGTGCCAGCGGTGAGGACTGGGGGCCATATGAACAGTAC. The rearrangement uses TRBV13-2 and TRBJ2-7; 10 positions match TRBD2. Read coverage stops 1 residue before the CDR3 terminus; the germline J gene supplies the remainder. The trim removed 2 bases at V and 4 bases at J, leaving 3 bases unmatched. Germline V gene data show CDR1 as NNHNN and CDR2 as SYGAGS (reference sequence). The length of the CDR3 is 14 residues.

In the case of this clone: These gene names are mouse names. The read terminates 1 residue ahead of where the CDR3 ends, so the germline J gene completes it. The chain uses TRBV2 and TRBJ1-5; TRBD1 might be the D (5 bases). CDR1 LGHNA and CDR2 YSYQKL come from the germline V gene. The CDR3 is 14 residues long. V was cut by 6 bases and J by 0 bases, with 9 bases left in between. CDR3 sequence reads: CASRTGDNNQAPLF. The DNA read from the CDR3 is TGTGCCAGCAGAACAGGAGATAACAACCAGGCTCCGCTT.

With regard to this clone: Any gene name here is a mouse gene name. The read falls 1 residue short of the CDR3 end, and the missing part is taken from the germline J gene. The chain is built from TRBV4 and TRBJ1-1; 8 bases align to TRBD1. J gave up 6 bases and V 5 bases, and 5 bases lay outside the gene matches. CDR3 length: 13 amino acids. Per germline, CDR1 LGHDT and CDR2 YNNKQL (reference sequence). CDR3 DNA, as far as it was read: TGTGCCAGCAGCCCCCGACAGGGGCCAGAAGTCTTC. Translated, it gives CASSPRQGPEVF. The CDR3 in full is CASSPRQGPEVFF.

Points on this clone: The germline and genes are mouse ones. The CDR3 end lies 1 residue beyond the end of the read and is filled in from the germline J gene. This rearrangement joins TRBV19 to TRBJ2-4, with 8 bases lining up with TRBD1. V trimming: 3 bases; J trimming: 6 bases; junction bases outside the gene matches: 3. Germline CDR1 is FNHDT and CDR2 is SITEND (reference sequence). This CDR3 comprises 13 residues. The DNA read from the CDR3 is TGTGCCAGCAGTACAGGGGGCGAGAACACCTTGTAC. Translation gives CASSTGGENTLY. The CDR3 as a whole reads CASSTGGENTLYF.

As for this clone: These gene names are mouse names. Sequencing ends 1 residue short of the CDR3 end; the germline J gene provides the rest. Distinct nucleotide sequences in the sample also encode this CDR3. V gene TRBV13-2 combines with J gene TRBJ1-1; possible D gene TRBD1, 6 bases. The V and J ends lost 2 bases and 5 bases respectively, with 7 bases between them. The CDR3 is 12 amino acids. Per germline, CDR1 NNHNN and CDR2 SYGAGS (reference sequence). CDR3 bases read: TGTGCCAGCGGTGAGGGGACAACAGAAGTCTTC. Protein product: CASGEGTTEVF. The full CDR3 protein reads CASGEGTTEVFF.

Note on this clone: The genes and germline here are from mouse. The read stops 1 residue short of the end of the CDR3; the missing end is completed from the germline J gene. The V gene is TRBV31, the J gene TRBJ2-5; a possible D gene is TRBD1 (7 bases). V dropped 1 base and J dropped 2 bases, with 7 bases sitting between them. The CDR3 loop spans 13 amino acids. From germline, CDR1 is GKSSPN and CDR2 SITVG. The CDR3 sequence: CAWSQGAQDTQYF. CDR3 DNA (partial): TGTGCCTGGAGTCAGGGGGCCCAAGACACCCAGTAC.

As concerns this clone: Gene names and germline refer to mouse. The sequenced fragment ends 1 residue before the CDR3 boundary, so the rest is inferred from the germline J gene. This same CDR3 is encoded by further DNA sequences in the sample. The chain carries TRBV4 and TRBJ2-1, with 10 bases aligning to TRBD2. Unmatched junction bases numbered 5, after V lost 8 bases and J lost 7 bases. Germline-derived CDR1 and CDR2 are LGHDT and YNNKQL (reference sequence). This CDR3 is 13 amino acids long. CDR3 bases read: TGTGCCAGCTCACTGGGGGGGAGGGCTGAGCAGTTC. It encodes CASSLGGRAEQF. The entire CDR3 reads CASSLGGRAEQFF.

This clone occurred a few times. Here the gene names and germline are mouse. Incomplete CDR3 DNA: TGTGCCAGCAGTCCGGGGACAGGGGGCTCCAACGAAAGATTATTT. Translated, it gives CASSPGTGGSNERLF. Given in full, the CDR3 is CASSPGTGGSNERLFF. The chain employs TRBV26 and TRBJ1-4, with 12 positions matching TRBD1. The DNA ends 1 residue before the CDR3 does, and the rest of the CDR3 is filled in from the germline J gene. This CDR3 region has 16 residues. Trimming cost V 4 bases and J 2 bases; bases outside gene matches: 2. Germline V gene sequence: CDR1 KGHPV, CDR2 FQNQEV (reference sequence).